Following are 22 T cell receptor beta chains from one sample sequenced in a study of somatic mutations in cytotoxic T cells in rheumatoid arthritis. TCRdb's table, derived via immunoSEQ multiplex PCR, lists solely in-frame clones and lacks some. The table includes 7,000 to 9,500 clones, approximately 79% detected once. The sample consisted of CD8+ T cells sorted from blood. The receptors stem from an adult with rheumatoid arthritis.

CDR3 amino acids: CASSLTTGGHYNEQFF. CDR3 in DNA: TGCGCCAGCAGCCTTACGACAGGGGGCCACTACAATGAGCAGTTCTTC. The rearrangement links TRBV5-1 to TRBJ2-1; TRBD1 matches at 10 bases. The CDR3 totals 16 residues. In germline, CDR1 is SGHRS, CDR2 YFSETQ. The J segment lost 3 bases and the V segment lost 4 bases, leaving 7 bases of the junction unmatched.

The chain has TRBV27 and TRBJ1-2; 7 nucleotides agree with TRBD1. V was clipped by 0 bases and J by 4 bases; unmatched bases: 8. The germline V gene encodes CDR1 MNHEY and CDR2 SMNVEV (reference sequence). The CDR3 is made up of 16 amino acids. CDR3 nucleotides: TGTGCCAGCAGTTTATCTAACAGGGGAAAAGGCTATGGCTACACCTTC. Its translation: CASSLSNRGKGYGYTF.

The gene calls are TRBV6-1 and TRBJ2-5; D gene uncertain. Germline-derived CDR1 and CDR2 are MNHNS and SASEGT. This CDR3 region has 16 residues. Trimming stripped 2 bases from V and 4 bases from J, with 17 bases between. The CDR3 region is CASSERSGRVGETQYF. The CDR3 DNA reads as TGTGCCAGCAGTGAACGTAGTGGTCGGGTAGGAGAGACCCAGTACTTC.

CDR3 sequence: CASRQESSYEQYF. Written as DNA, the CDR3 is TGTGCCAGTAGACAGGAGTCCTCCTACGAGCAGTACTTC. The J gene is TRBJ2-7, the V gene TRBV19; D perhaps matches TRBD1 (5 bases). Germline V gives CDR1 LNHDA, CDR2 SQIVND (reference sequence). The CDR3 is made up of 13 amino acids. V was pared by 6 bases and J by 0 bases, with 9 bases between. The full variable domain, its missing parts supplied by reference TRBV19 and TRBJ2-7, is DGGITQSPKYLFRKEGQNVTLSCEQNLNHDAMYWYRQDPGQGLRLIYYSQIVNDFQKGDIAEGYSVSREKKESFPLTVTSAQKNPTAFYLCASRQESSYEQYFGPGTRLTVT.

The rearrangement links TRBV29-1 to TRBJ2-7; TRBD2 agrees at 7 bases. The V gene end was trimmed by 6 bases and the J gene end by 1 base; junction bases not matched to a gene: 12. Germline V gene lookup returns CDR1 SQVTM and CDR2 ANQGSEA. The CDR3 consists of 15 residues. The DNA for the CDR3 is TGCAGCGTCCTATTCTGGGACGGGGGGTCCTACGAGCAGTACTTC. Amino acids: CSVLFWDGGSYEQYF.

The rearrangement uses TRBV6-6 and TRBJ2-1; D is ambiguous. Looked up from germline, CDR1 is MNHNY and CDR2 is SVGAGI (reference sequence). The CDR3 covers 14 residues. V was shortened by 0 bases and J by 8 bases, with 11 bases between the two germline ends. The CDR3 bases are TGTGCCAGCAGTTACTCGATCGGCTGGGATGAGCAGTTCTTC. As protein: CASSYSIGWDEQFF.

The chain uses TRBV15 and TRBJ2-1; perhaps TRBD2 as D (6 bases). V dropped 4 bases and J dropped 6 bases, with 16 bases sitting between them. The germline V gene has CDR1 LNHNV and CDR2 YYDKDF (reference sequence). CDR3 length: 15 residues. The CDR3 bases are TGTGCCACCAGCAACCGGGACTCTTATATCAATGAGCAGTTCTTC. The encoded protein is CATSNRDSYINEQFF. The full variable domain, completed using reference TRBV15 and TRBJ2-1, is DAMVIQNPRYQVTQFGKPVTLSCSQTLNHNVMYWYQQKSSQAPKLLFHYYDKDFNNEADTPDNFQSRRPNTSFCFLDIRSPGLGDTAMYLCATSNRDSYINEQFFGPGTRLTVL.

This rearrangement joins TRBV5-6 to TRBJ2-3; no firm D call. V was cut by 1 base and J by 6 bases, with 3 bases left in between. CDR3 length: 11 residues. The germline CDR1 and CDR2 sequences are SGHDT and YYEEEE. The CDR3 loop is CASSLMDTQYF. CDR3 sequence (DNA): TGTGCCAGCAGCTTGATGGATACGCAGTATTTT. The complete variable domain, with remaining parts taken from reference TRBV5-6 and TRBJ2-3, reads DAGVTQSPTHLIKTRGQQVTLRCSPKSGHDTVSWYQQALGQGPQFIFQYYEEEERQRGNFPDRFSGHQFPNYSSELNVNALLLGDSALYLCASSLMDTQYFGPGTRLTVL.

This rearrangement joins TRBV13 to TRBJ2-6; possibly TRBD1 for D (5 bases). V was cut by 2 bases and J by 1 base, with 9 bases left in between. This CDR3 comprises 16 residues. The V gene's germline CDR1 is PRHDT and CDR2 FYEKMQ (reference sequence). The CDR3 spells CASSLLGPSGANVLTF. CDR3 in DNA: TGTGCCAGCAGCTTATTGGGGCCTTCTGGGGCCAACGTCCTGACTTTC.

The V gene is TRBV30, the J gene TRBJ1-1; TRBD1 aligns across 7 bases. Looked up from germline, CDR1 is GTSNPN and CDR2 is SVGIG (reference sequence). V lost 3 bases and J lost 2; bases outside the gene matches: 9. The CDR3 sequence is 15 residues long. CDR3 amino acids: CAWRTGAPANTEAFF. In DNA form, the CDR3 reads TGTGCCTGGAGAACAGGGGCCCCCGCAAACACTGAAGCTTTCTTT.

This clone was counted between two and nine times. The rearrangement joins TRBV2 to TRBJ2-1; D possibly matches TRBD1 or TRBD2 (5 bases each). V dropped 8 bases and J dropped 2 bases, with 13 bases sitting between them. The germline CDR1 and CDR2 sequences are SNHLY and FYNNEI. CDR3 size: 14 residues. Here the CDR3 reads CASLWDGAYNEQFF. The CDR3 bases are TGTGCCAGCCTCTGGGACGGAGCCTACAATGAGCAGTTCTTC. The entire variable domain, with the rest obtained from reference TRBV2 and TRBJ2-1, is as follows: EPEVTQTPSHQVTQMGQEVILRCVPISNHLYFYWYRQILGQKVEFLVSFYNNEISEKSEIFDDQFSVERPDGSNFTLKIRSTKLEDSAMYFCASLWDGAYNEQFFGPGTRLTVL.

The chain has TRBV11-2 and TRBJ2-1, with 9 bases identical to TRBD2. V was pared by 5 bases and J by 8 bases, with 13 bases of the junction left unmatched. The CDR3 is 16 amino acids. The germline gives CDR1 SGHAT, CDR2 FQNNGV. The CDR3 nucleotides read TGTGCCAGCAGCCCCAAGGAGTGGACTAGCGTACATGAGCAGTTCTTC. It encodes CASSPKEWTSVHEQFF.

This clone was picked up a small number of times. V is TRBV18 and J is TRBJ1-4; the D gene is possibly TRBD1 (6 bases). Germline V lookup: CDR1 KGHSH, CDR2 LQKENI. V dropped 2 bases and J dropped 8 bases, with 9 bases sitting between them. The CDR3 consists of 13 residues. CDR3 protein: CASSPETGEKLFF. The CDR3 DNA reads as TGTGCCAGCTCACCAGAGACAGGAGAAAAACTGTTTTTT.

V gene TRBV11-1 combines with J gene TRBJ2-3; D gene unclear. Germline values: CDR1 SGHAT, CDR2 FQDESV (reference sequence). The CDR3 runs 14 residues. V was pared by 0 bases and J by 8 bases, with 12 bases between. The CDR3 protein is CASSLAALWGTQYF. CDR3 nucleotide sequence: TGTGCCAGCAGCTTAGCGGCTCTTTGGGGTACGCAGTATTTT.

The rearrangement links TRBV30 to TRBJ2-4; 10 nucleotides match TRBD1. Germline assignment: CDR1 GTSNPN and CDR2 SVGIG (reference sequence). V gave up 4 bases and J gave up 5 bases; unmatched junction bases: 5. CDR3 length: 14 residues. CDR3 sequence reads: CAWNAGTGENIQYF. In DNA, the CDR3 is TGTGCCTGGAACGCCGGGACAGGGGAAAACATTCAGTACTTC.

The V call is TRBV4-1, the J call TRBJ2-1; perhaps TRBD2 as D (5 bases). V was pared by 1 base and J by 9 bases, with 10 bases between. This CDR3 has 13 amino acids. Per the germline V gene, CDR1 is MGHRA and CDR2 is YSYEKL. The CDR3 sequence: CASSQVSESEQFF. In DNA, the CDR3 is TGCGCCAGCAGCCAAGTTAGCGAATCTGAGCAGTTCTTC.

This clone showed up just a few times. V is TRBV25-1 and J is TRBJ1-6; weak D call: TRBD1 (5 bases). This CDR3 is 13 amino acids long. CDR1 is MGHDK and CDR2 is SYGVNS in the germline V gene. The V and J ends lost 7 bases and 7 bases respectively, with 11 bases between them. The CDR3 is CASTGHSNSPLHF. Here the CDR3 DNA reads TGTGCCAGCACAGGACATTCGAATTCACCCCTCCACTTT.

In its sample, this clone was seen a few times. This chain joins TRBV28 and TRBJ1-5; D remains unclear. The germline V gene has CDR1 MDHEN and CDR2 SYDVKM. The CDR3 contains 14 residues. V was trimmed by 0 bases and J by 4 bases, leaving 7 bases between them. CDR3 sequence: CASSLWAGNQPQHF. CDR3 nucleotide sequence: TGTGCCAGCAGTTTATGGGCCGGGAATCAGCCCCAGCATTTT.

The chain joins TRBV2 to TRBJ2-2; D is unclear. This CDR3 has 13 residues. The V end lost 6 bases, the J end lost 2 bases, and 7 bases lay between the germline ends. Looked up from germline, CDR1 is SNHLY and CDR2 is FYNNEI. DNA for the CDR3: TGTGCCAGCAGCAGGATCAACACCGGGGAGCTGTTTTTT. It specifies CASSRINTGELFF.

The CDR3 is CASSFRGLARNEQFF. In DNA form, the CDR3 reads TGTGCCAGCAGTTTTCGGGGACTAGCGAGAAATGAGCAGTTCTTC. This chain joins TRBV28 and TRBJ2-1, with TRBD2 matching 10 bases. The CDR3 is 15 residues long. Germline V gives CDR1 MDHEN, CDR2 SYDVKM. The trim removed 3 bases at V and 7 bases at J, leaving 6 bases unmatched.

The V and J genes are TRBV5-6 and TRBJ2-1; D call uncertain. Trimming took off 0 bases at V and 4 bases at J, with 11 bases between the two ends. Germline V lookup: CDR1 SGHDT, CDR2 YYEEEE. The CDR3 totals 15 residues. The CDR3 loop is CASSLALWGYNEQFF. Written as DNA, the CDR3 is TGTGCCAGCAGCTTGGCCCTTTGGGGATACAATGAGCAGTTCTTC.

This clone showed up just once. The chain employs TRBV7-9 and TRBJ1-2, with D possibly being TRBD1 (5 bases). Germline assignment: CDR1 SEHNR and CDR2 FQNEAQ (reference sequence). Deletions cut 5 bases from V and 5 bases from J, with 9 bases between. The CDR3 is 12 amino acids. CDR3: CASSTDRYGYTF. CDR3 nucleotides: TGTGCCAGCAGCACCGACAGATATGGCTACACCTTC.